One sample yielded the 5 T cell receptor beta chains listed below, sequenced in a study of shared clonotypes between healthy human individuals. Using immunoSEQ multiplex PCR, the repertoire was profiled, and TCRdb retains in-frame clones only, with some absent. Of around 240,000 clones in the sample, under 80% were seen once. The sequenced sample was memory CD4+ T cells sorted from blood. Regarding subset: CD45RA-negative fraction. These receptors all stem from a young man in good health.

This clone was counted only a few times. The chain recombines TRBV5-1 with TRBJ2-2; TRBD1 might be the D (6 bases). The length of the CDR3 is 14 residues. CDR1 SGHRS and CDR2 YFSETQ come from the germline V gene. Trimming pared 7 bases from V and 3 bases from J, leaving 13 bases between. CDR3 in amino acids: CASEETGHTGELFF. The CDR3 DNA follows: TGCGCCAGCGAAGAGACAGGCCACACCGGGGAGCTGTTTTTT. The entire variable domain, with the rest obtained from reference TRBV5-1 and TRBJ2-2, is as follows: KAGVTQTPRYLIKTRGQQVTLSCSPISGHRSVSWYQQTPGQGLQFLFEYFSETQRNKGNFPGRFSGRQFSNSRSEMNVSTLELGDSALYLCASEETGHTGELFFGEGSRLTVL.

V gene TRBV5-1 combines with J gene TRBJ1-1, with unresolved D. Germline assignment: CDR1 SGHRS and CDR2 YFSETQ. The CDR3 loop spans 16 amino acids. The V end lost 2 bases, the J end lost 0 bases, and 14 bases lay between the germline ends. The CDR3 nucleotides are TGCGCCAGCAGCTTCTTCCCCGGTGACTTGAACACTGAAGCTTTCTTT. It is translated as CASSFFPGDLNTEAFF. Supplemented by reference TRBV5-1 and TRBJ1-1, the full variable domain reads KAGVTQTPRYLIKTRGQQVTLSCSPISGHRSVSWYQQTPGQGLQFLFEYFSETQRNKGNFPGRFSGRQFSNSRSEMNVSTLELGDSALYLCASSFFPGDLNTEAFFGQGTRLTVV.

A single count supports this clone. The chain joins TRBV7-9 to TRBJ2-3; TRBD2 might be the D (5 bases). The germline CDR1 and CDR2 sequences are SEHNR and FQNEAQ (reference sequence). V lost 3 bases, J lost 5 bases, and 12 bases lay in between. The CDR3 has 14 amino acids. This CDR3 is CASSFAGAGDTQYF. The CDR3 region has the DNA TGTGCCAGCAGCTTCGCGGGTGCTGGAGATACGCAGTATTTT.

On this clone: At the DNA level, this CDR3 is encoded by other sequences in the same sample as well. The chain uses TRBV5-4 and TRBJ2-7; D gene unclear. Germline V lookup: CDR1 SGHNT, CDR2 YYREEE (reference sequence). This CDR3 has 12 residues. Trimming left V 4 bases short and J 0 bases short, with 5 bases between. CDR3: CASSLSSYEQYF. Written as DNA, the CDR3 is TGTGCCAGCAGCCTGAGCTCCTACGAGCAGTACTTC.

The rearrangement uses TRBV5-1 and TRBJ2-5; 9 positions match TRBD1. The V gene's germline CDR1 is SGHRS and CDR2 YFSETQ. V lost 7 bases to trimming and J lost 3 bases; unmatched junction nucleotides: 7. The CDR3 is 14 amino acids. CDR3 in DNA: TGCGCCAGCTTCCCCGGGACAGGGAAAGAGACCCAGTACTTC. Residues: CASFPGTGKETQYF.